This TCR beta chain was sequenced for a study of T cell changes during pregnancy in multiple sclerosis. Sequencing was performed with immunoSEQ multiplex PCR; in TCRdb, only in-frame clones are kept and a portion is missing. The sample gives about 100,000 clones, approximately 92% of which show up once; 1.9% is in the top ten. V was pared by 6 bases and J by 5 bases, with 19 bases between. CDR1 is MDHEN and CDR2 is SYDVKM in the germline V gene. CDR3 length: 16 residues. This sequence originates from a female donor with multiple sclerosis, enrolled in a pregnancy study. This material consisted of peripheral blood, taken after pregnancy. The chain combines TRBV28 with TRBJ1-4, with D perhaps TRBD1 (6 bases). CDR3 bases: TGTGCCAGCAGGCAGGGGACCTTGGGATTCAATGAAAAACTGTTTTTT. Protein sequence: CASRQGTLGFNEKLFF.